Following are 25 T cell receptor beta chains from one sample sequenced in a study of blood T cell repertoires in COVID-19. TCRdb's table, derived via immunoSEQ multiplex PCR, lists solely in-frame clones and lacks some. The sample has about 84,000 clones; more than 90% are singletons. Sequenced: peripheral blood. Source of these receptors: a human donor with active COVID-19. The donor label of this sample is uncertain.

CDR3 bases: TGCGCCAGCAGTCATCGACCACAGGGGGCGCGGGATGAGCAGTTCTTC. Protein sequence: CASSHRPQGARDEQFF. The V call is TRBV23-1, the J call TRBJ2-1, with TRBD1 matching 9 bases. TRBV23-1 belongs to the ORF category, with a function that is uncertain. The CDR3 length is 16 residues. J gave up 8 bases and V 3 bases, and 11 bases lay outside the gene matches.

The chain joins TRBV5-1 to TRBJ2-2; 7 bases are shared with TRBD1. V trimming: 4 bases; J trimming: 1 base; junction bases outside the gene matches: 7. The CDR3 is made up of 16 amino acids. Germline V lookup: CDR1 SGHRS, CDR2 YFSETQ. Here the CDR3 DNA reads TGCGCCAGCAGCCTAAGGACAGGCCTGAACACCGGGGAGCTGTTTTTT. It yields the protein CASSLRTGLNTGELFF. Based on the CDR3 plus reference TRBV5-1 and TRBJ2-2, the full variable domain is KAGVTQTPRYLIKTRGQQVTLSCSPISGHRSVSWYQQTPGQGLQFLFEYFSETQRNKGNFPGRFSGRQFSNSRSEMNVSTLELGDSALYLCASSLRTGLNTGELFFGEGSRLTVL.

The CDR3 nucleotides are TGTGCCAGTAACATACGTTTTAGTGGACTAGCGGGAGGAAACAATGAGCAGTTCTTC. The encoded protein is CASNIRFSGLAGGNNEQFF. The chain recombines TRBV19 with TRBJ2-1; 14 bases fit TRBD2. The CDR3 is 19 amino acids. Germline values: CDR1 LNHDA, CDR2 SQIVND (reference sequence). J lost 5 bases, V lost 7 bases, and 16 bases had no gene match.

The chain joins TRBV7-9 to TRBJ2-5; 8 bases line up with TRBD1. With V trimmed by 1 base and J by 5 bases, 9 bases remained unmatched. Germline values: CDR1 SEHNR, CDR2 FQNEAQ (reference sequence). The CDR3 contains 16 residues. The CDR3 loop is CASSLDGTGGLETQYF. The CDR3 DNA is TGTGCCAGCAGCTTAGATGGCACAGGGGGTTTGGAGACCCAGTACTTC.

This chain links TRBV6-5 with TRBJ1-1; TRBD1 is a possible D gene (6 bases). The CDR3 length is 14 residues. The germline V gene has CDR1 MNHEY and CDR2 SVGAGI. V shed 2 bases and J shed 6 bases, with 13 bases lying between them. CDR3 region: CASSYAGELAEAFF. CDR3 bases: TGTGCCAGCAGTTACGCAGGGGAACTGGCTGAAGCTTTCTTT.

The chain combines TRBV5-4 with TRBJ2-2; TRBD1 agrees at 7 bases. The germline gives CDR1 SGHNT, CDR2 YYREEE (reference sequence). The CDR3 length is 17 residues. Germline trimming cut 3 bases from V and 6 bases from J; bases unmatched to any gene: 14. The CDR3 DNA is TGTGCCAGCAGCTCCGTGAGGGGGCTCGGGGTTGCCGGGGAGCTGTTTTTT. It is translated as CASSSVRGLGVAGELFF.

This clone was detected only once. This sequence joins TRBV3-1 (or the pseudogene TRBV3-2) and TRBJ2-7, with 8 nucleotides matching TRBD1. V shed 5 bases and J 2 bases; nucleotides not matched to a gene: 2. Germline V gene data show CDR1 as LGHDT and CDR2 as YNNKEL (reference sequence). This CDR3 is 13 amino acids long. CDR3 bases: TGTGCCAGCAGCTACAGGGGGGCCTACGAGCAGTACTTC. It codes for CASSYRGAYEQYF.

V gene TRBV12-5 combines with J gene TRBJ1-2; maybe TRBD1 (5 bases). Per germline, CDR1 LGHNT and CDR2 FRNRAP. Between the trimmed V and J ends, which lost 2 bases and 6 bases, there was a span of 16 bases. This CDR3 is built from 15 residues. DNA for the CDR3: TGTGCTAGTGGTTTGACCGGCGCAGGGATAAATGGCTACACCTTC. This codes for CASGLTGAGINGYTF.

The gene calls are TRBV15 and TRBJ1-2; 8 nucleotides match TRBD1. Germline V gene sequence: CDR1 LNHNV, CDR2 YYDKDF (reference sequence). V lost 5 bases, J lost 4 bases, and 6 bases stayed unmatched. CDR3 length: 14 amino acids. CDR3 region: CATSPRTGIYGYTF. The CDR3 DNA sequence: TGTGCCACCAGCCCAAGGACAGGGATCTATGGCTACACCTTC.

This chain links TRBV5-5 with TRBJ2-5, with 11 bases identical to TRBD2. The CDR3 runs to 16 residues. Germline CDR1 is SGHKS and CDR2 is YYEKEE (reference sequence). V shed 3 bases and J 5 bases; nucleotides not matched to a gene: 9. The CDR3 bases are TGTGCCAGCAGCTCCATAGCGGGAGGGCGGTGGGAGACCCAGTACTTC. As protein: CASSSIAGGRWETQYF.

The chain links TRBV6-2 or TRBV6-3 to TRBJ2-1, with 12 bases lining up with TRBD2. J lost 0 bases, V lost 2 bases, and 14 bases had no gene match. The CDR3 spans 21 residues. CDR1 and CDR2 (germline): MNHEY, SVGEGT. CDR3 residues: CASSYPPRGTSGSSSYNEQFF. The CDR3 DNA reads TGTGCCAGCAGTTACCCTCCTCGCGGGACTAGCGGGTCGAGCTCCTACAATGAGCAGTTCTTC.

The chain uses TRBV2 and TRBJ2-3; the D gene is possibly TRBD2 (5 bases). V was clipped by 1 base and J by 3 bases, with 11 bases between them. The V gene's germline CDR1 is SNHLY and CDR2 FYNNEI. CDR3 length equals 15 residues. CDR3 nucleotides: TGTGCCAGCAGTGAAGGTAGCGCTCGTACAGATACGCAGTATTTT. Protein: CASSEGSARTDTQYF.

The rearrangement uses TRBV16 and TRBJ2-7; TRBD2 agrees at 9 bases. The germline CDR1 and CDR2 sequences are KGHSY and FQNENV. The junction had 9 bases not matched to a gene; V was cut back by 8 bases and J by 4 bases. The CDR3 spans 14 residues. For the CDR3, the DNA is TGTGCCAGCCACACGGCGGGAGGGCCGTACGAGCAGTACTTC. It translates to CASHTAGGPYEQYF.

About this clone: Other nucleotide sequences from this sample produce the same CDR3. The V gene is TRBV7-2, the J gene TRBJ1-3; D gene ambiguous. Germline CDR1 SGHTA, CDR2 FQGNSA. The V end was cut by 1 base, the J end by 0 bases, with 4 bases between. The length of the CDR3 is 14 residues. This chain's CDR3 is CASSLVGSGNTIYF. The CDR3 DNA follows: TGTGCCAGCAGCTTAGTCGGCTCTGGAAACACCATATATTTT.

This chain connects TRBV5-4 to TRBJ2-2; a weak D match, TRBD2 (5 bases). Germline V gene data show CDR1 as SGHNT and CDR2 as YYREEE (reference sequence). The CDR3 sequence is 17 residues long. V gave up 5 bases and J gave up 5 bases, with 22 bases separating them. The CDR3 sequence: CASSPSGGSASTGELFF. The CDR3 DNA is TGTGCCAGCAGTCCCTCCGGAGGTAGCGCATCGACCGGGGAGCTGTTTTTT.

This clone was seen a single time. V is TRBV7-6 and J is TRBJ2-1, with TRBD2 matching 8 bases. The CDR3 has 17 residues. Trimming took 2 bases from V and 7 from J; bases not matched to a gene: 13. CDR1 and CDR2 from the germline V gene are SGHVS and FNYEAQ. CDR3 in DNA: TGTGCCAGCAGCTTAAGTCTATCTAAAGCGGGAGTAAATGAGCAGTTCTTC. It is translated as CASSLSLSKAGVNEQFF.

The count of this clone is one. The genes are TRBV7-9 and TRBJ2-3; tentatively, D is TRBD1 (7 bases). V was trimmed by 5 bases and J by 2 bases, leaving 11 bases between them. This CDR3 has 14 amino acids. Per germline, CDR1 SEHNR and CDR2 FQNEAQ (reference sequence). Here the CDR3 reads CASSRGTVTDTQYF. The DNA of the CDR3 is TGTGCCAGCAGCCGGGGGACAGTCACAGATACGCAGTATTTT.

The rearrangement links TRBV6-6 to TRBJ2-7, with TRBD2 matching 11 bases. Losses at the gene ends were 0 bases for V and 6 bases for J; bases not matched to a gene: 7. This CDR3 is 16 amino acids long. Looked up from germline, CDR1 is MNHNY and CDR2 is SVGAGI (reference sequence). DNA for the CDR3: TGTGCCAGCAGTTACTCACGGGCTAGCGGGGGGATCGAGCAGTACTTC. Protein product: CASSYSRASGGIEQYF.

This chain connects TRBV28 to TRBJ1-3, with D perhaps matching TRBD1 (6 bases). Germline values: CDR1 MDHEN, CDR2 SYDVKM. The V end lost 6 bases, the J end lost 0 bases, and 12 bases lay between the germline ends. The CDR3 runs to 15 residues. CDR3: CASSPGQNSGNTIYF. DNA of the CDR3: TGTGCCAGCAGCCCCGGACAGAACTCTGGAAACACCATATATTTT.

This chain connects TRBV13 to TRBJ2-7, with D perhaps TRBD1 (5 bases). Germline V gene data show CDR1 as PRHDT and CDR2 as FYEKMQ (reference sequence). CDR3 length equals 15 residues. Between the trimmed V and J ends, which lost 6 bases and 2 bases, there was a span of 17 bases. CDR3 residues: CASSPTGPPAYEQYF. The CDR3 region has the DNA TGTGCCAGCAGTCCTACAGGTCCCCCTGCCTACGAGCAGTACTTC.

This chain links TRBV6-1 with TRBJ2-7, with 10 bases identical to TRBD1. V lost 0 bases to trimming and J lost 6 bases; unmatched junction nucleotides: 8. This CDR3 is built from 16 residues. CDR1 MNHNS and CDR2 SASEGT come from the germline V gene. The CDR3 is CASSEAQGQGRVEQYF. The CDR3 region has the DNA TGTGCCAGCAGTGAAGCGCAGGGACAGGGGCGGGTCGAGCAGTACTTC.

The chain recombines TRBV27 with TRBJ2-1; TRBD2 matches 8 bases. J was trimmed by 3 bases and V by 6 bases; bases with no gene match: 7. Looked up from germline, CDR1 is MNHEY and CDR2 is SMNVEV (reference sequence). The CDR3 is 15 residues long. In nucleotides, the CDR3 is TGTGCCAGCAGCCAAGGCGGGGGGTTCTACAATGAGCAGTTCTTC. This codes for CASSQGGGFYNEQFF.

The chain recombines TRBV14 with TRBJ2-6, with TRBD2 matching over 10 bases. This CDR3 region has 16 residues. Losses at the gene ends were 10 bases for V and 2 bases for J; bases not matched to a gene: 8. Germline lookup yields CDR1 SGHDN and CDR2 FVKESK. The CDR3 coding sequence is TGTGCCACCAGTCCTAGCGGGAGTGCTGGGGCCAACGTCCTGACTTTC. Translated, it gives CATSPSGSAGANVLTF. The variable domain in full, completed from reference TRBV14 and TRBJ2-6, reads EAGVTQFPSHSVIEKGQTVTLRCDPISGHDNLYWYRRVMGKEIKFLLHFVKESKQDESGMPNNRFLAERTGGTYSTLKVQPAELEDSGVYFCATSPSGSAGANVLTFGAGSRLTVL.

The J gene is TRBJ2-1, the V gene TRBV24-1; 7 bases agree with TRBD1. Per germline, CDR1 KGHDR and CDR2 SFDVKD. The ends lost 5 bases at V and 6 bases at J; junction bases unmatched: 6. The CDR3 is 14 amino acids. In nucleotides, the CDR3 is TGTGCCACCAGTGGGACAGGCGGGTCCAATGAGCAGTTCTTC. Its translation is CATSGTGGSNEQFF.

The CDR3 spells CASSFRDYPLREQYF. The DNA for the CDR3 is TGTGCCAGCAGTTTTAGGGACTACCCTCTACGGGAGCAGTACTTC. The chain links TRBV27 to TRBJ2-7, with 7 bases lining up with TRBD2. Germline-derived CDR1 and CDR2 are MNHEY and SMNVEV (reference sequence). This CDR3 comprises 15 residues. Trimming at V came to 3 bases and at J to 7 bases, leaving 12 bases not matched to a gene.